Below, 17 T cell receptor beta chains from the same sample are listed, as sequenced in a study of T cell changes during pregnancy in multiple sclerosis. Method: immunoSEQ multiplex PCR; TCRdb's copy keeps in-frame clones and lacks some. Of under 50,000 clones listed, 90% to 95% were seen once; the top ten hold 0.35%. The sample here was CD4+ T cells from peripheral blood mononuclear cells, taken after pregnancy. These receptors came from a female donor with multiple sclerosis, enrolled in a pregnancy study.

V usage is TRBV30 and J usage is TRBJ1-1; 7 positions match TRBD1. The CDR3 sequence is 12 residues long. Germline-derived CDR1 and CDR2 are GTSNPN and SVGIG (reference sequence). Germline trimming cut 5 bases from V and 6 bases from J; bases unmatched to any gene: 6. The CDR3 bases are TGTGCCTGGGGACGACAGGGCCCTGAAGCTTTCTTT. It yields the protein CAWGRQGPEAFF.

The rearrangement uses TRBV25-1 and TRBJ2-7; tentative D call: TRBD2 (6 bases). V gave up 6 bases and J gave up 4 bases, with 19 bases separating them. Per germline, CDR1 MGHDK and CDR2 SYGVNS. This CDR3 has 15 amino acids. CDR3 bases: TGTGCCAGCAGGGCTACAGGAGGGGCTGCGTACGAGCAGTACTTC. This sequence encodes CASRATGGAAYEQYF.

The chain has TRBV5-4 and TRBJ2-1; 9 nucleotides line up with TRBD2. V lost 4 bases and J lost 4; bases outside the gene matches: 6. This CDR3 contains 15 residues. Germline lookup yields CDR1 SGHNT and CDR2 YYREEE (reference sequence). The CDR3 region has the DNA TGTGCCAGCAGCCCACAAGCGGGGGGTTACAATGAGCAGTTCTTC. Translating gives CASSPQAGGYNEQFF.

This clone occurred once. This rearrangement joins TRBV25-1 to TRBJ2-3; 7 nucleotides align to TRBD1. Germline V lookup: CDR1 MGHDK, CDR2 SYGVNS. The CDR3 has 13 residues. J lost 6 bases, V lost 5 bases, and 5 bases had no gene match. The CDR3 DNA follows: TGTGCCAGCAGTCTCTCACAGGGGGATACGCAGTATTTT. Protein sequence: CASSLSQGDTQYF.

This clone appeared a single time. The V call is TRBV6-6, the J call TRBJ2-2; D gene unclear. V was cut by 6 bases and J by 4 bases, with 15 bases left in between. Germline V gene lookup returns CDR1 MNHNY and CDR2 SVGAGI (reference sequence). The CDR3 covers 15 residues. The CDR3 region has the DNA TGTGCCAGCAGCGTAGGAACAGCAGTCACCGGGGAGCTGTTTTTT. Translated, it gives CASSVGTAVTGELFF.

CDR3 protein: CASSQGSEASYGYTF. In nucleotides, the CDR3 is TGTGCCAGCAGCCAAGGGTCCGAAGCTTCCTATGGCTACACCTTC. The rearrangement joins TRBV4-2 to TRBJ1-2; D not certain. The CDR3 contains 15 residues. The V gene lost 1 base and the J gene lost 4 bases, with 13 bases spanning the gap. CDR1 and CDR2 from the germline V gene are LGHNA and YNFKEQ.

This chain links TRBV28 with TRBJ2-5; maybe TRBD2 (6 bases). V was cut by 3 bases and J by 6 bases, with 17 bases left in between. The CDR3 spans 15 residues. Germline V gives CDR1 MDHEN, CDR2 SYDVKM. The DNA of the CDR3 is TGTGCCAGCAGTTTTTTATCCGGAGGGCGGCAGACCCAGTACTTC. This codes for CASSFLSGGRQTQYF.

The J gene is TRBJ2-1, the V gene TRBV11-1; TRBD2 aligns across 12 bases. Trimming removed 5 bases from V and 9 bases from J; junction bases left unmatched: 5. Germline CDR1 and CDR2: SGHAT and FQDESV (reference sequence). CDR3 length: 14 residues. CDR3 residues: CASSVSTSGGEQFF. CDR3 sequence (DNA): TGTGCCAGCAGCGTCTCGACTAGCGGGGGTGAGCAGTTCTTC.

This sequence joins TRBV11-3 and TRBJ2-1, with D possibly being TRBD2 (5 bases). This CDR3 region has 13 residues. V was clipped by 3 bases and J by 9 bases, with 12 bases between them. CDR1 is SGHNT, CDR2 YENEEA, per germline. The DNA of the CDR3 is TGTGCCAGCAGCTTGGAGGTTCGAGGTGAGCAGTTCTTC. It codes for CASSLEVRGEQFF. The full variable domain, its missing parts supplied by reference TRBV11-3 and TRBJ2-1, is EAGVVQSPRYKIIEKKQPVAFWCNPISGHNTLYWYLQNLGQGPELLIRYENEEAVDDSQLPKDRFSAERLKGVDSTLKIQPAELGDSAVYLCASSLEVRGEQFFGPGTRLTVL.

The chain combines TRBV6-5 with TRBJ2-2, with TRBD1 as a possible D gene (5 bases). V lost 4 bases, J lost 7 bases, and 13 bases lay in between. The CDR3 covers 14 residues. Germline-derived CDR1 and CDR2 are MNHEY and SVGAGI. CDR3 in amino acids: CASSFGRGGGELFF. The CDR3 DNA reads TGTGCCAGCAGTTTTGGTAGGGGTGGCGGGGAGCTGTTTTTT.

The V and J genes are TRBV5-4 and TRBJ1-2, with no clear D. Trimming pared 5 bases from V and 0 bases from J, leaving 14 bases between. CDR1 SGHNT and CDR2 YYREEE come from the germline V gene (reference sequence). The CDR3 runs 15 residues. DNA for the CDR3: TGTGCCAGCAGTACAGCATGGGCTCCTAACTATGGCTACACCTTC. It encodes CASSTAWAPNYGYTF.

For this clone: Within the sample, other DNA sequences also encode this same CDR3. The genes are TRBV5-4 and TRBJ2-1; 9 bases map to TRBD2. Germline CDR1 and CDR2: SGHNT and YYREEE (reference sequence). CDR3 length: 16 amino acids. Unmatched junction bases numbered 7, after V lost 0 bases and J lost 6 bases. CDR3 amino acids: CASSLAELAGTNEQFF. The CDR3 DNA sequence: TGTGCCAGCAGCTTGGCCGAACTAGCGGGTACCAATGAGCAGTTCTTC. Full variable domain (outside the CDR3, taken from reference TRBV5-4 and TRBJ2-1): ETGVTQSPTHLIKTRGQQVTLRCSSQSGHNTVSWYQQALGQGPQFIFQYYREEENGRGNFPPRFSGLQFPNYSSELNVNALELDDSALYLCASSLAELAGTNEQFFGPGTRLTVL.

The CDR3 DNA reads TGTGCCAGTAGTCCCCACCGAATGGTTAGATCCGACACTGAAGCTTTCTTT. It yields the protein CASSPHRMVRSDTEAFF. This chain joins TRBV19 and TRBJ1-1, with no clear D. This CDR3 region has 17 residues. Trimming shortened V by 5 bases and J by 3 bases, and 22 bases separated the two germline ends. The germline gives CDR1 LNHDA, CDR2 SQIVND (reference sequence).

The CDR3 loop reads CASSLEGARTSEQFF. Here the CDR3 DNA reads TGTGCCAGCAGTTTAGAGGGAGCTAGGACTAGTGAGCAGTTCTTC. This rearrangement joins TRBV9 to TRBJ2-1; 7 bases fit TRBD2. Germline V gives CDR1 SGDLS, CDR2 YYNGEE. The CDR3 is 15 residues long. V was clipped by 5 bases and J by 9 bases; unmatched bases: 14. The whole variable domain, filled in from reference TRBV9 and TRBJ2-1, reads DSGVTQTPKHLITATGQRVTLRCSPRSGDLSVYWYQQSLDQGLQFLIQYYNGEERAKGNILERFSAQQFPDLHSELNLSSLELGDSALYFCASSLEGARTSEQFFGPGTRLTVL.

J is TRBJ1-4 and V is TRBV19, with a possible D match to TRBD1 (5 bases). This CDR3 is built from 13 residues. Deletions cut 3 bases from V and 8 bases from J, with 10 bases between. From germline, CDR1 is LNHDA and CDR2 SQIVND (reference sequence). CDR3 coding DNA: TGTGCCAGTAGTATGGGACTACGGGAAAAACTGTTTTTT. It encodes CASSMGLREKLFF.

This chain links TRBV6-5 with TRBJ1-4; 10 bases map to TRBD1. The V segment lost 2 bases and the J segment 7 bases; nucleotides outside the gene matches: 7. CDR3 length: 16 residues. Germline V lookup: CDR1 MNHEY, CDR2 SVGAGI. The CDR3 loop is CASSYGRTGGGEKLFF. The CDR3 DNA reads TGTGCCAGCAGTTACGGGAGGACAGGGGGGGGTGAAAAACTGTTTTTT.

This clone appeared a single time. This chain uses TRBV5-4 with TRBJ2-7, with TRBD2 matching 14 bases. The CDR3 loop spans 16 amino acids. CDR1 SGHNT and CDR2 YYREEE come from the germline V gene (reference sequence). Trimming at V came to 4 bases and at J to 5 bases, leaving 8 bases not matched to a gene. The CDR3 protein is CASSRKLGLAGDEQYF. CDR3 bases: TGTGCCAGCAGCAGAAAGTTGGGACTAGCGGGGGACGAGCAGTACTTC.